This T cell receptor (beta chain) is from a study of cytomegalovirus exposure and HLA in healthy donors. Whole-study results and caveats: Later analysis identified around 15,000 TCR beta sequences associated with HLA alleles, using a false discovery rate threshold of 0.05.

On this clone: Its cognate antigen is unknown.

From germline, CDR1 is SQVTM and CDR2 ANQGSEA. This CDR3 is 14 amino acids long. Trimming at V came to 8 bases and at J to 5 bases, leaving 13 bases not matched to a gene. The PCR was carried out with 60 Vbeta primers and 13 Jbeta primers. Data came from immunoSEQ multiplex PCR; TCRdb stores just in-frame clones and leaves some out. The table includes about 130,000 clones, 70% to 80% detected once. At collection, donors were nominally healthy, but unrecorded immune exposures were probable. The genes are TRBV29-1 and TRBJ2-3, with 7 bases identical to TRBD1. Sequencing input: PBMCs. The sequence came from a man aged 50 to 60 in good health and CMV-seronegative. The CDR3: CSTQRQGRGDTQYF. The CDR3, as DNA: TGCAGCACCCAACGACAGGGCAGGGGAGATACGCAGTATTTT.